Sequencing of this T cell receptor beta chain was carried out in a study of CD8+ T cells in alopecia areata. The treatment here: oral pan-JAK inhibitor, 5-10 mg twice daily. Extraction and reverse transcription of RNA yielded cDNA as the sequencing template. The table came from immunoSEQ multiplex PCR; TCRdb's copy has only in-frame clones and leaves some out. Seen here are about 200,000 clones, 58% observed once, and the top ten hold about 5%. This CDR3 spans 16 amino acids. V shed 5 bases, J shed 1 base, and the junction held 9 bases outside the gene matches. Germline CDR1 reads MNHNY; CDR2 reads SVGAGI (reference sequence).

The chain employs TRBV6-6 and TRBJ2-5, with 8 bases matching TRBD1. Source: CD4+ T cells sorted from blood, taken at week 24, from a patient treated with tofacitinib. This clonotype originated in a human donor with alopecia areata. The CDR3 nucleotides read TGTGCCAGCAGTACCGTGCAGGGGGCTCTCCAAGAGACCCAGTACTTC. The encoded protein is CASSTVQGALQETQYF.